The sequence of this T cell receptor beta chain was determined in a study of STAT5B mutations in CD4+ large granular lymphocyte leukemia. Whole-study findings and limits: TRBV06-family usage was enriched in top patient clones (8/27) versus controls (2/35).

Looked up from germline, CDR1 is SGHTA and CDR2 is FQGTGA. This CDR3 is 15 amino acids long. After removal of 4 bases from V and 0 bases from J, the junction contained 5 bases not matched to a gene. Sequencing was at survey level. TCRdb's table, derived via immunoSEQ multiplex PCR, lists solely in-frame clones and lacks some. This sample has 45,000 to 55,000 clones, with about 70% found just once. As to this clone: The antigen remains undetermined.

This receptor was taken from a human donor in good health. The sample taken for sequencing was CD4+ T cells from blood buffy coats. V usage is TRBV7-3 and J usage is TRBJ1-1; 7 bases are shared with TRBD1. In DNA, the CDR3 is TGTGCCAGCAGCTCAACCGGGACAGTGAACACTGAAGCTTTCTTT. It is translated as CASSSTGTVNTEAFF.